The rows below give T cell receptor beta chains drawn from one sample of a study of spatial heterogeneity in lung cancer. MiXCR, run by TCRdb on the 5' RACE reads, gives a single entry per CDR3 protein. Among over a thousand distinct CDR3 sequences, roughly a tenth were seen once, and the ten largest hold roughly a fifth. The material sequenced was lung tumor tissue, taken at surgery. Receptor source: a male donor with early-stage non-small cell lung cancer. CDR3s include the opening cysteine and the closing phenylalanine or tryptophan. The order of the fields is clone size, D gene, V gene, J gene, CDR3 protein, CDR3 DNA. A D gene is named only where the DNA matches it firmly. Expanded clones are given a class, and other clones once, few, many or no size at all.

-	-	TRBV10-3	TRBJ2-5	CAISESGGVETQYF	TGTGCCATCAGTGAGTCTGGGGGAGTTGAGACCCAGTACTTC
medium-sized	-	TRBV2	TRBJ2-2	CASLGRRENTGELFF	TGTGCCAGCTTGGGTCGACGGGAGAACACCGGGGAGCTGTTTTTT
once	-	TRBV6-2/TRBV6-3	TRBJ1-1	CASSKGRGQRLNTEAFF	TGTGCCAGCAGTAAGGGCCGCGGGCAGCGGTTAAACACTGAAGCTTTCTTT
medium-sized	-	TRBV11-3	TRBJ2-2	CASSSQGHPTGELFF	TGTGCCAGCAGCTCCCAGGGACATCCCACCGGGGAGCTGTTTTTT
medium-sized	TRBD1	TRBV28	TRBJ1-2	CASSSPLDRGYYGYTF	TGTGCCAGCAGTTCCCCGCTGGACAGGGGTTACTATGGCTACACCTTC
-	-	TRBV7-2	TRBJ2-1	CASSLSADLSYNEQFF	TGTGCCAGCAGCTTATCGGCGGACCTCTCCTACAATGAGCAGTTCTTC
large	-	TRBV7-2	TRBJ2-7	CASSLDGTLDEQYF	TGTGCCAGCAGCTTAGACGGGACATTGGACGAGCAGTACTTC
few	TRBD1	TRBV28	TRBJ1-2	CASSLPDRYGYTF	TGTGCCAGCAGTTTACCGGACAGGTATGGCTACACCTTC
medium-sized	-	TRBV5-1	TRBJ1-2	CASSLGLNYGYTF	TGCGCCAGCAGCTTGGGGCTGAACTATGGCTACACCTTC
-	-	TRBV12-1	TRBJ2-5	CASSPKETQYF	TGCGCCAGCAGCCCAAAAGAGACCCAGTACTTC
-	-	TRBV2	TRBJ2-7	CASSRGPGPISYEQYF	TGTGCCAGCAGCCGAGGGCCTGGGCCGATCTCCTACGAGCAGTACTTC
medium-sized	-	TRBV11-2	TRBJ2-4	CASSPGGVAKNIQYF	TGTGCCAGCAGCCCCGGAGGGGTAGCCAAAAACATTCAGTACTTC
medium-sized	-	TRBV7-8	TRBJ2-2	CASSLERKNTGELFF	TGTGCCAGCAGCTTAGAAAGGAAGAACACCGGGGAGCTGTTTTTT
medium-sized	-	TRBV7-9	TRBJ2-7	CASKEGREQYF	TGTGCCAGCAAAGAGGGGCGCGAGCAGTACTTC
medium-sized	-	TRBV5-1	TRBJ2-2	CASSPGSYTGELFF	TGCGCCAGCAGCCCGGGAAGTTACACCGGGGAGCTGTTTTTT
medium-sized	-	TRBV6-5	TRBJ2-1	CASSYKRLTDNEQFF	TGTGCCAGCAGTTACAAGCGGCTGACCGACAATGAGCAGTTCTTC
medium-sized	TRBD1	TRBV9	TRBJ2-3	CASSVGDGTGTSTDTQYF	TGTGCCAGCAGCGTAGGGGACGGGACAGGGACTAGCACAGATACGCAGTATTTT
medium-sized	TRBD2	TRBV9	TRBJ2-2	CASSFGLAGVTGELFF	TGTGCCAGCAGCTTCGGACTAGCGGGAGTAACCGGGGAGCTGTTTTTT
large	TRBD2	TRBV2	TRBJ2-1	CAGSGLANEQFF	TGTGCCGGATCTGGACTAGCTAATGAGCAGTTCTTC
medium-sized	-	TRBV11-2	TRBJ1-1	CASSLGQGNTEAFF	TGTGCCAGCAGCTTAGGGCAGGGGAACACTGAAGCTTTCTTT
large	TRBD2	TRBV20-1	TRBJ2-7	CSAPHLTSGRSSSYEQYF	TGCAGTGCCCCACACCTGACTAGCGGGAGGTCGAGCTCCTACGAGCAGTACTTC
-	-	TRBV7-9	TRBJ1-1	CVSSLGIGVNTEAFF	TGTGTCAGCAGCTTAGGAATAGGGGTGAACACTGAAGCTTTCTTT
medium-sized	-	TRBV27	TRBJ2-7	CASSLKGGGVSYEQYF	TGTGCCAGCAGTTTAAAAGGGGGAGGAGTATCCTACGAGCAGTACTTC
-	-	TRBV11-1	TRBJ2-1	CASSLGADYGEQFF	TGTGCCAGCAGCTTAGGTGCGGATTACGGTGAGCAGTTCTTC
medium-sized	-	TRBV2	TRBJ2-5	CASNLENPQETQYF	TGTGCCAGCAATCTGGAAAACCCCCAAGAGACCCAGTACTTC
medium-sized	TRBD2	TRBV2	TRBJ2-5	CASSRTSGRKETQYF	TGTGCCAGCAGCCGGACTAGCGGAAGGAAAGAGACCCAGTACTTC
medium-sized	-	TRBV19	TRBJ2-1	CASSPSSIEQFF	TGTGCCAGTAGTCCCAGTTCTATTGAGCAGTTCTTC
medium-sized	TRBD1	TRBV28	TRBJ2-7	CASSSTGTGVWEQYF	TGTGCCAGCAGTTCCACCGGGACAGGGGTTTGGGAGCAGTACTTC
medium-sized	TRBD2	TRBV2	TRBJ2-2	CASSETGRFGELFF	TGTGCCAGCAGTGAGACCGGGAGGTTCGGGGAGCTGTTTTTT
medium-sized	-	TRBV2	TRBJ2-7	CASRTTRYLSSYEQYF	TGTGCCAGCAGAACAACTAGGTACCTTAGCTCCTACGAGCAGTACTTC
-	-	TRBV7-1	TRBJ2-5	CASSSYAVTGTQYF	TGTGCCAGCAGCTCCTACGCGGTCACGGGGACCCAGTACTTC
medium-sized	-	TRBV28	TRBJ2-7	CASSAEGAGVNDEQYF	TGTGCCAGCAGCGCCGAAGGGGCAGGGGTGAACGACGAGCAGTACTTC
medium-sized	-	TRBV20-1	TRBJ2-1	CSAKPDPGKEVPYNEQFF	TGCAGTGCTAAACCAGATCCCGGGAAAGAGGTCCCCTACAATGAGCAGTTCTTC
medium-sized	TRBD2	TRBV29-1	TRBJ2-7	CSFLGTSGFSYEQYF	TGCAGCTTCCTGGGGACTAGCGGTTTCTCCTACGAGCAGTACTTC
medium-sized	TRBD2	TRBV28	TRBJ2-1	CASSTGLAGGWSYNEQFF	TGTGCCAGCAGTACGGGACTAGCGGGAGGTTGGTCCTACAATGAGCAGTTCTTC
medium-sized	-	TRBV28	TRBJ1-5	CASSRLVQHF	TGTGCCAGCAGTCGCCTAGTCCAGCATTTT
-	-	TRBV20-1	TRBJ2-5	CSAREVGRYQETQYF	TGCAGTGCTAGAGAAGTAGGGCGATACCAAGAGACCCAGTACTTC
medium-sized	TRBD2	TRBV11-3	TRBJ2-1	CASSLVGGYNEQFF	TGTGCCAGCAGCTTAGTGGGAGGGTACAATGAGCAGTTCTTC
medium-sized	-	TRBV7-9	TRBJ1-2	CASSLVGTLTGGYTF	TGTGCCAGCAGCTTAGTCGGGACTCTAACCGGAGGCTACACCTTC
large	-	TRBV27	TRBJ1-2	CASARTVSDYGYTF	TGTGCCAGCGCTCGGACAGTATCTGACTATGGCTACACCTTC
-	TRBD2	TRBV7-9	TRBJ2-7	CASSHGLAGPPGYEQYF	TGTGCCAGCAGCCATGGACTAGCGGGACCGCCCGGGTACGAGCAGTACTTC
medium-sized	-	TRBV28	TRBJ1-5	CASSGFGTAIDQPQHF	TGTGCCAGCAGTGGCTTTGGGACCGCGATCGATCAGCCCCAGCATTTT
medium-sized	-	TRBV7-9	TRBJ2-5	CASSLPMEETQYF	TGTGCCAGCAGCTTGCCGATGGAAGAGACCCAGTACTTC
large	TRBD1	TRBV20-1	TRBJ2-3	CSADRDRGTDTQYF	TGCAGTGCTGACCGGGACAGGGGGACAGATACGCAGTATTTT
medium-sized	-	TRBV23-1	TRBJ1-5	CASSQSEIKAGNQPQHF	TGCGCCAGCAGTCAATCCGAGATCAAAGCGGGCAATCAGCCCCAGCATTTT
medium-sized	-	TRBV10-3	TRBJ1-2	CAISESGSENGYTF	TGTGCCATCAGTGAGTCGGGATCGGAGAATGGCTACACCTTC
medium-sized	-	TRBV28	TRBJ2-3	CASRPEGPTQYF	TGTGCCAGCAGGCCTGAAGGCCCCACGCAGTATTTT
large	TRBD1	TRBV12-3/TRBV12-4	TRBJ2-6	CASSPSTGGHSGANVLTF	TGTGCCAGCAGTCCATCCACAGGGGGCCACTCTGGGGCCAACGTCCTGACTTTC
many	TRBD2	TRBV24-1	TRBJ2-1	CATSEVAGNNEQFF	TGTGCCACCAGTGAAGTAGCGGGAAACAATGAGCAGTTCTTC
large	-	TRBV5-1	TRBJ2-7	CASSLYGPPYEQYF	TGCGCCAGCAGCTTGTATGGACCTCCGTACGAGCAGTACTTC
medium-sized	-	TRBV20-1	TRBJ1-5	CSASPQAEGQPQHF	TGCAGTGCTAGCCCCCAAGCGGAGGGTCAGCCCCAGCATTTT
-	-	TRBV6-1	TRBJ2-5	CASSGARTTIQETQYF	TGTGCCAGCAGTGGAGCCCGGACAACAATCCAAGAGACCCAGTACTTC
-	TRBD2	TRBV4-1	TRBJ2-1	CASSGPSGRSVGDEQFF	TGCGCCAGCAGCGGTCCTAGCGGGCGCTCCGTTGGGGATGAGCAGTTCTTC
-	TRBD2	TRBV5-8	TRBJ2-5	CASSPGTTRGETQYF	TGTGCCAGCAGCCCGGGGACTACAAGGGGAGAGACCCAGTACTTC